This T cell receptor beta chain was identified in a study of T cells in Graves' hyperthyroidism and ophthalmopathy. Findings and limits, study-wide: Separation of ophthalmopathy from stable hyperthyroidism was achieved by a 13 V-J model.

The source material, RNA transcripts, was used to amplify TCR beta CDR3 regions. The HTBI primer set was used in a first-round RT-PCR of the TCR CDR3. TCRdb fed the multiplex PCR reads into MiXCR, producing one record per CDR3 protein. This table holds a few hundred thousand distinct CDR3 sequences, less than 25% found once. About 10 ml of fresh peripheral blood supplied the PBMCs. Trimming pared 6 bases from V and 2 bases from J, leaving 14 bases between. Germline V gene data show CDR1 as MNHNS and CDR2 as SASEGT. The CDR3 is 14 residues long. This clonotype was found a few times. Its antigen remains unidentified.

The sequencing sample was made of blood. The rearrangement joins TRBV6-1 to TRBJ2-7, with D possibly being TRBD1 (6 bases). This receptor was obtained from a man aged 18 to 30 with Graves' hyperthyroidism. The CDR3 DNA reads as TGTGCCAGCAGATCGGGGACACCCCCCTACGAGCAGTACTTC. It specifies CASRSGTPPYEQYF.